These 2 T cell receptor beta chains were sequenced from one sample in a study of cytomegalovirus exposure and HLA in healthy donors. 60 Vbeta and 13 Jbeta primers were used in PCR. Sequencing was performed with immunoSEQ multiplex PCR; in TCRdb, only in-frame clones are kept and a portion is missing. This table holds about 130,000 clones, 60% to 75% found once. Sequencing used PBMCs. The receptors come from a human donor in good health.

The chain employs TRBV5-5 and TRBJ2-7; TRBD2 aligns across 9 bases. The CDR3 is 14 residues long. Losses at the gene ends were 5 bases for V and 3 bases for J; bases not matched to a gene: 6. Germline loops: CDR1 SGHKS, CDR2 YYEKEE (reference sequence). DNA for the CDR3: TGTGCCAGCAGTCTCGGACTAGCGAACTACGAGCAGTACTTC. It translates to CASSLGLANYEQYF.

This chain joins TRBV11-2 and TRBJ2-7; TRBD2 matches at 11 bases. V trimming: 4 bases; J trimming: 2 bases; junction bases outside the gene matches: 13. Germline CDR1 reads SGHAT; CDR2 reads FQNNGV. The CDR3 has 18 amino acids. This chain's CDR3 is CASSSDDFGTSGPYEQYF. The CDR3 DNA sequence: TGTGCCAGCAGCTCCGACGATTTCGGGACTAGCGGCCCCTACGAGCAGTACTTC.